This passage covers 14 T cell receptor beta chains from one sample sequenced in a study of T cell repertoires in cytomegalovirus infection. No antigens are known for them. Using its own MiXCR run on the reads, TCRdb lists one record per CDR3 protein. Here the sample spans about 830,000 distinct CDR3 sequences, over 25% being singletons. The material sequenced was cultured CD8+ T cells from PBMCs, taken from culture after CMV antigen stimulation. All receptors derive from a human donor in good health (CMV status not recorded). Some clones in this sample may be carry-over from other donors' samples.

This chain joins TRBV6-1 and TRBJ2-1, with 7 bases fitting TRBD2. This CDR3 spans 18 amino acids. CDR1 is MNHNS and CDR2 is SASEGT in the germline V gene. The V gene end was trimmed by 0 bases and the J gene end by 2 bases; junction bases not matched to a gene: 10. The CDR3 region has the DNA TGTGCCAGCAGTGAAGCTCCCCCCCAGCGGGGCCCCTACAATGAGCAGTTCTTC. Protein sequence: CASSEAPPQRGPYNEQFF.

This clonotype came up a few times. The chain recombines TRBV6-5 with TRBJ2-2; TRBD2 might be the D (6 bases). Trimming pared 11 bases from V and 4 bases from J, leaving 14 bases between. Germline V gene sequence: CDR1 MNHEY, CDR2 SVGAGI. This CDR3 is 13 amino acids long. The CDR3 DNA sequence: TGTGCCTGTGGGGGGACGAGCACCGGGGAGCTGTTTTTT. This sequence encodes CACGGTSTGELFF.

The table lists this clonotype with a count of one. The chain carries TRBV28 and TRBJ1-1; D is uncertain. Germline V gives CDR1 MDHEN, CDR2 SYDVKM. Between the trimmed V and J ends, which lost 3 bases and 0 bases, there was a span of 8 bases. This CDR3 is 14 amino acids long. CDR3 amino acids: CASSFLELNTEAFF. CDR3 coding DNA: TGTGCCAGCAGTTTTCTCGAATTGAACACTGAAGCTTTCTTT.

This clonotype has just a few counts. The chain links TRBV13 to TRBJ1-3, with unresolved D. This CDR3 comprises 13 residues. V lost 3 bases and J 3 bases, leaving 6 bases between the germline ends. The germline gives CDR1 PRHDT, CDR2 FYEKMQ (reference sequence). CDR3 loop: CASSLGYGNTIYF. CDR3 sequence (DNA): TGTGCCAGCAGCTTGGGGTATGGAAACACCATATATTTT.

This clonotype has ten or more counts. The chain joins TRBV7-4 to TRBJ2-3; TRBD2 matches 11 bases. Germline CDR1 and CDR2: SGHVT and SQSDAQ. V dropped 6 bases and J dropped 1; count of bases not matched to a gene: 6. The CDR3 sequence is 16 residues long. CDR3 sequence (DNA): TGTGCCAGCAGGGAGCCACTAGCGGGGGGCACAGATACGCAGTATTTT. It encodes CASREPLAGGTDTQYF.

In this sample, this clonotype turned up many times. This chain links TRBV6-5 with TRBJ2-2; D is undetermined. The CDR3 spans 15 residues. The V end lost 2 bases, the J end lost 0 bases, and 7 bases lay between the germline ends. The germline V gene encodes CDR1 MNHEY and CDR2 SVGAGI. CDR3 sequence: CASSYHTSNTGELFF. CDR3 sequence (DNA): TGTGCCAGCAGTTACCACACCTCGAACACCGGGGAGCTGTTTTTT.

The count of this clonotype is one. The chain has TRBV27 and TRBJ2-5; possibly TRBD1 for D (7 bases). Germline V gene sequence: CDR1 MNHEY, CDR2 SMNVEV (reference sequence). The CDR3 has 16 residues. V dropped 5 bases and J dropped 4 bases, with 20 bases sitting between them. The CDR3 nucleotides are TGTGCCAGCAGTCCTGAGGGGGCCGGAGGGGGAGAGACCCAGTACTTC. It codes for CASSPEGAGGGETQYF.

As for this clonotype: One junction end does not reproduce the germline sequence, and a read error may be involved. V and J are TRBV6-5 and TRBJ2-5, with D possibly matching TRBD1 (7 bases). The germline gives CDR1 MNHEY, CDR2 SVGAGI. The CDR3 loop spans 11 amino acids. CDR3 amino acids: CTSRGVETQYF. The CDR3 DNA is TGTACCAGCAGGGGGGTGGAGACCCAGTACTTC.

This chain uses TRBV6-4 with TRBJ1-3; TRBD1 aligns across 8 bases. The V gene end was trimmed by 5 bases and the J gene end by 7 bases; junction bases not matched to a gene: 4. The CDR3 loop spans 13 amino acids. Per germline, CDR1 MRHNA and CDR2 SNTAGT. The CDR3 here is CASSLDRDNTIYF. The CDR3 DNA reads as TGTGCCAGCAGTTTGGACAGGGATAACACCATATATTTT.

This clonotype has at least ten counts. The chain employs TRBV7-2 and TRBJ2-3, with 13 bases matching TRBD2. There are 21 residues in the CDR3. Losses at the gene ends were 5 bases for V and 4 bases for J; bases not matched to a gene: 21. The germline CDR1 and CDR2 sequences are SGHTA and FQGNSA. CDR3 amino acids: CASSRPAYPTSGGWMADTQYF. CDR3 coding DNA: TGTGCCAGCAGCCGACCCGCTTACCCGACTAGCGGGGGGTGGATGGCAGATACGCAGTATTTT. Combining the CDR3 with reference TRBV7-2 and TRBJ2-3 gives the whole variable domain GAGVSQSPSNKVTEKGKDVELRCDPISGHTALYWYRQSLGQGLEFLIYFQGNSAPDKSGLPSDRFSAERTGGSVSTLTIQRTQQEDSAVYLCASSRPAYPTSGGWMADTQYFGPGTRLTVL.

This clonotype was counted only a few times. This sequence joins TRBV3-1 and TRBJ1-3; D possibly corresponds to TRBD1 (5 bases). The germline CDR1 and CDR2 sequences are LGHDT and YNNKEL (reference sequence). V was cut by 4 bases and J by 0 bases, with 13 bases left in between. This CDR3 spans 16 amino acids. CDR3 coding DNA: TGTGCCAGCAGCCCCCCGCGGGACTTCTCTGGAAACACCATATATTTT. Translating it yields CASSPPRDFSGNTIYF. Variable domain in full (rest from reference TRBV3-1 and TRBJ1-3): DTAVSQTPKYLVTQMGNDKSIKCEQNLGHDTMYWYKQDSKKFLKIMFSYNNKELIINETVPNRFSPKSPDKAHLNLHINSLELGDSAVYFCASSPPRDFSGNTIYFGEGSWLTVV.

The V gene is TRBV27, the J gene TRBJ1-1; D remains unclear. The CDR3 extends over 14 amino acids. Per germline, CDR1 MNHEY and CDR2 SMNVEV (reference sequence). Trimming removed 2 bases from V and 4 bases from J, with 11 bases in between. This CDR3 reads CASSLVWEGTEAFF. The CDR3 DNA is TGTGCCAGCAGTTTAGTCTGGGAGGGCACTGAAGCTTTCTTT.

There are a few counts of this clonotype. This chain uses TRBV7-8 with TRBJ2-5, with D tentatively TRBD1 (6 bases). The V end lost 6 bases, the J end lost 2 bases, and 16 bases lay between the germline ends. This CDR3 is built from 15 residues. The V gene's germline CDR1 is SGHVS and CDR2 FQNEAQ. Written as DNA, the CDR3 is TGTGCCAGCAGGTCCCGGGACAAATTACAAGAGACCCAGTACTTC. Its protein product is CASRSRDKLQETQYF.

The J gene is TRBJ2-1, the V gene TRBV5-5, with 7 nucleotides matching TRBD1. The CDR3 extends over 12 amino acids. Germline-derived CDR1 and CDR2 are SGHKS and YYEKEE (reference sequence). The J segment lost 10 bases and the V segment lost 4 bases, leaving 5 bases of the junction unmatched. In DNA, the CDR3 is TGTGCCAGCAGCGCACAGGGGTTCGAGCAGTTCTTC. Translation: CASSAQGFEQFF.